This record looks at one T cell receptor beta chain sequence and its context. The V end was cut by 5 bases, the J end by 11 bases, with 18 bases between. Germline CDR1 and CDR2: SGHTA and FQGNSA. The CDR3 has 14 amino acids. Sequenced by immunoSEQ multiplex PCR; TCRdb stores in-frame clones only, minus some. The sample has 75,000 to 100,000 clones; 80% to 90% are singletons. The data stem from a study of OX40 agonist ivuxolimab in advanced cancers. Background on the study: Past anti-PD-1, anti-PD-L1 or anti-CTLA-4 therapy was accepted, and 30% to 45% had received some.

The source material was CD4+ or CD8+ T cells sorted from blood, sampled in a trial of the OX40 agonist ivuxolimab. The receptor's source is an adult with an advanced solid tumor such as melanoma, head and neck, liver or kidney cancer. The chain recombines TRBV7-2 with TRBJ1-4; D is perhaps TRBD1 (5 bases). CDR3 bases: TGTGCCAGCAGCGACTTGGCGGGGCTTGGGAAACTGTTTTTT. Its protein product is CASSDLAGLGKLFF. The full variable domain, rest sourced from reference TRBV7-2 and TRBJ1-4, is GAGVSQSPSNKVTEKGKDVELRCDPISGHTALYWYRQSLGQGLEFLIYFQGNSAPDKSGLPSDRFSAERTGGSVSTLTIQRTQQEDSAVYLCASSDLAGLGKLFFGSGTQLSVL.